Presented here are 14 T cell receptor beta chains from one specimen sequenced in a study of cytomegalovirus exposure and HLA in healthy donors. It was with 60 Vbeta and 13 Jbeta primers that the PCR ran. The repertoire was sequenced with immunoSEQ multiplex PCR; TCRdb's copy has only in-frame clones and lacks some. The sample has roughly 76,000 clones. Material for sequencing was PBMCs. The receptors derive from a female donor in good health and CMV-seropositive.

This sequence joins TRBV4-1 and TRBJ2-7, with 8 bases fitting TRBD1. The CDR3 has 15 amino acids. In germline, CDR1 is MGHRA, CDR2 YSYEKL. V trimming: 4 bases; J trimming: 0 bases; junction bases outside the gene matches: 5. The CDR3 is CASSPRDRFSYEQYF. DNA for the CDR3: TGCGCCAGCAGCCCCCGGGACAGGTTCTCCTACGAGCAGTACTTC.

On this clone: One junction end does not reproduce the germline sequence, and a read error may be involved. The chain links TRBV29-1 to TRBJ1-3; TRBD1 matches at 7 bases. Germline V gene lookup returns CDR1 SQVTM and CDR2 ANQGSEA. The CDR3 has 15 residues. The CDR3 spells CSVVTGQDSGNNIYF. The CDR3 coding sequence is TGCAGCGTGGTGACAGGGCAAGACTCTGGAAACAACATATATTTT.

CDR3 bases: TGCGCCAGCAGCTTGGTGTTTGGGTCAGGAGAGACCCAGTACTTC. Residues: CASSLVFGSGETQYF. The chain employs TRBV5-1 and TRBJ2-5, with no clear D. The CDR3 is made up of 15 amino acids. Trimming left V 0 bases short and J 4 bases short, with 13 bases between. The germline V gene has CDR1 SGHRS and CDR2 YFSETQ.

V is TRBV6-1 and J is TRBJ1-3, with D perhaps TRBD1 (5 bases). Trimming took off 5 bases at V and 2 bases at J, with 13 bases between the two ends. This CDR3 contains 15 residues. CDR1 is MNHNS, CDR2 SASEGT, per germline. For the CDR3, the DNA is TGTGCCAGCAGTAGGAGTGGGGCAACTGGAAACACCATATATTTT. Its translation is CASSRSGATGNTIYF.

The genes are TRBV7-2 and TRBJ1-1; the match to TRBD1 covers 9 bases. J was trimmed by 4 bases and V by 3 bases; bases with no gene match: 6. Germline-derived CDR1 and CDR2 are SGHTA and FQGNSA. This CDR3 region has 15 residues. This CDR3 is CASSFRQGGSTEAFF. The CDR3 DNA follows: TGTGCCAGCAGCTTCCGACAGGGGGGTAGCACTGAAGCTTTCTTT.

The rearrangement uses TRBV27 and TRBJ2-7; unclear D gene. The CDR3 has 14 amino acids. Looked up from germline, CDR1 is MNHEY and CDR2 is SMNVEV (reference sequence). The V and J ends lost 2 bases and 0 bases respectively, with 8 bases between them. In DNA form, the CDR3 reads TGTGCCAGCAGTTTAACGTGGAGCTCCTACGAGCAGTACTTC. Translating gives CASSLTWSSYEQYF.

V is TRBV29-1 and J is TRBJ2-5; no definite D call. Germline-derived CDR1 and CDR2 are SQVTM and ANQGSEA. This CDR3 is 12 amino acids long. V was pared by 6 bases and J by 3 bases, with 11 bases between. The CDR3 nucleotides are TGCAGCGTCCGAATGGCAGAAGAGACCCAGTACTTC. Encoded protein: CSVRMAEETQYF.

The rearrangement links TRBV5-1 to TRBJ1-3; D is perhaps TRBD1 (5 bases). Germline loops: CDR1 SGHRS, CDR2 YFSETQ. The CDR3 runs to 15 residues. V shed 0 bases and J shed 2 bases, with 9 bases lying between them. Here the CDR3 DNA reads TGCGCCAGCAGCTTGGGCGACAGCACTGGAAACACCATATATTTT. Its translation: CASSLGDSTGNTIYF.

This sequence joins TRBV25-1 and TRBJ1-1, with TRBD1 identical over 10 bases. Trimming cost V 4 bases and J 4 bases; bases outside gene matches: 9. The CDR3 runs to 16 residues. Germline loops: CDR1 MGHDK, CDR2 SYGVNS. The DNA of the CDR3 is TGTGCCAGCAGTGCCCTTGGACAGGGGGTGGTCACTGAAGCTTTCTTT. Encoded protein: CASSALGQGVVTEAFF.

The genes are TRBV6-1 and TRBJ2-2; weak D call: TRBD1 (5 bases). The CDR3 totals 15 residues. Germline CDR1 is MNHNS and CDR2 is SASEGT. The V and J ends lost 6 bases and 4 bases respectively, with 15 bases between them. The DNA of the CDR3 is TGTGCCAGCAGGCTACAGGTTTTTGGCACCGGGGAGCTGTTTTTT. This encodes CASRLQVFGTGELFF.

The chain joins TRBV5-1 to TRBJ2-1; 9 positions agree with TRBD2. The CDR3 is made up of 16 amino acids. J was trimmed by 4 bases and V by 0 bases; bases with no gene match: 5. Per germline, CDR1 SGHRS and CDR2 YFSETQ. The CDR3 coding sequence is TGCGCCAGCAGCTTGGAGTGGACTAGCGCGTACAATGAGCAGTTCTTC. Translating gives CASSLEWTSAYNEQFF.

The chain uses TRBV5-1 and TRBJ2-1, with 9 bases aligning to TRBD2. The CDR3 runs 16 residues. With 5 bases clipped from V and 6 bases from J, the junction kept 12 bases outside the gene matches. Germline loops: CDR1 SGHRS, CDR2 YFSETQ. The CDR3 here is CASSKTSGTAVNEQFF. CDR3 bases: TGCGCCAGCAGTAAGACTAGCGGAACGGCCGTCAATGAGCAGTTCTTC.

The chain is built from TRBV4-2 and TRBJ2-5; 12 positions agree with TRBD2. This CDR3 spans 17 amino acids. Per germline, CDR1 LGHNA and CDR2 YNFKEQ. The V and J ends lost 0 bases and 2 bases, in that order; junction bases with no gene match: 4. The CDR3 here is CASSQDRTSGGQETQYF. CDR3 in DNA: TGTGCCAGCAGCCAAGATCGTACTAGCGGGGGGCAAGAGACCCAGTACTTC.

V gene TRBV29-1 combines with J gene TRBJ1-4; D unresolved. CDR3 length equals 13 residues. The V gene's germline CDR1 is SQVTM and CDR2 ANQGSEA. Trimming took 4 bases from V and 3 from J, leaving 9 bases between them. CDR3 region: CSVGGGSNEKLFF. DNA of the CDR3: TGCAGCGTTGGGGGAGGGTCTAATGAAAAACTGTTTTTT.